Each of the 28 T cell receptor beta chains below was sequenced from the same sample in a study of blood T cell repertoires in COVID-19. Sequencing was performed with immunoSEQ multiplex PCR; in TCRdb, only in-frame clones are kept and a portion is missing. Counted here are over 100,000 clones, 81% occurring once; the ten biggest clones make up about 8.4%. The sample comprised peripheral blood. These receptors all come from a woman aged 55-69 years with active or convalescent COVID-19.

V usage is TRBV7-2 and J usage is TRBJ1-1; D might be TRBD1 (5 bases). Between the trimmed V and J ends, which lost 3 bases and 1 base, there was a span of 9 bases. This CDR3 spans 14 amino acids. Germline CDR1 reads SGHTA; CDR2 reads FQGNSA. The CDR3 here is CASSFTGGNTEAFF. The CDR3 DNA sequence: TGTGCCAGCAGCTTTACCGGGGGGAACACTGAAGCTTTCTTT. The variable domain in full, completed from reference TRBV7-2 and TRBJ1-1, reads GAGVSQSPSNKVTEKGKDVELRCDPISGHTALYWYRQSLGQGLEFLIYFQGNSAPDKSGLPSDRFSAERTGGSVSTLTIQRTQQEDSAVYLCASSFTGGNTEAFFGQGTRLTVV.

This clone was detected a few times. J is TRBJ1-2 and V is TRBV14; 9 positions match TRBD1. The germline V gene encodes CDR1 SGHDN and CDR2 FVKESK. Trimming removed 1 base from V and 2 bases from J; junction bases left unmatched: 5. The CDR3 spans 16 residues. CDR3 sequence reads: CASSQVSGQGNYGYTF. The CDR3 bases are TGTGCCAGCAGCCAAGTTTCCGGACAGGGGAACTATGGCTACACCTTC.

The J gene is TRBJ2-5, the V gene TRBV29-1; the match to TRBD1 covers 7 bases. The ends lost 6 bases at V and 4 bases at J; junction bases unmatched: 11. CDR3 length: 14 amino acids. Germline assignment: CDR1 SQVTM and CDR2 ANQGSEA. CDR3 DNA: TGCAGCGTCGAAACAGGGGTATCCGCAGAGACCCAGTACTTC. It yields the protein CSVETGVSAETQYF.

V gene TRBV10-3 combines with J gene TRBJ2-3, with 12 positions matching TRBD2. CDR3 length: 17 residues. Per germline, CDR1 ENHRY and CDR2 SYGVKD. V dropped 3 bases and J dropped 2; count of bases not matched to a gene: 6. The CDR3 bases are TGTGCCATCAGTGACCTTCGGACTAGCGGGGACACAGATACGCAGTATTTT. It codes for CAISDLRTSGDTDTQYF.

The V call is TRBV6-5, the J call TRBJ2-5; 7 bases line up with TRBD1. Trimming at V came to 6 bases and at J to 5 bases, leaving 9 bases not matched to a gene. The germline V gene has CDR1 MNHEY and CDR2 SVGAGI. The CDR3 has 14 amino acids. Here the CDR3 DNA reads TGTGCCAGCAGCCCAGGACAGGCATGGGAGACCCAGTACTTC. It is translated as CASSPGQAWETQYF.

V is TRBV9 and J is TRBJ2-5, with 10 positions matching TRBD2. The CDR3 runs to 16 residues. V was clipped by 0 bases and J by 1 base; unmatched bases: 3. Germline assignment: CDR1 SGDLS and CDR2 YYNGEE. In nucleotides, the CDR3 is TGTGCCAGCAGCGTAGAAGCGGGGGGGCCCCAAGAGACCCAGTACTTC. This gives the protein CASSVEAGGPQETQYF. The full variable domain, rest sourced from reference TRBV9 and TRBJ2-5, is DSGVTQTPKHLITATGQRVTLRCSPRSGDLSVYWYQQSLDQGLQFLIQYYNGEERAKGNILERFSAQQFPDLHSELNLSSLELGDSALYFCASSVEAGGPQETQYFGPGTRLLVL.

The chain carries TRBV6-4 and TRBJ2-3; TRBD2 matches 8 bases. CDR1 and CDR2 from the germline V gene are MRHNA and SNTAGT. The CDR3 consists of 16 residues. V was pared by 6 bases and J by 0 bases, with 8 bases of the junction left unmatched. This CDR3 reads CASSAYSSGSTDTQYF. CDR3 bases: TGTGCCAGCAGCGCCTACTCTAGCGGGAGCACAGATACGCAGTATTTT.

About this clone itself: The junction shows a germline mismatch at one end, possibly a read error. The chain carries TRBV4-3 and TRBJ1-4; 9 bases line up with TRBD1. Germline CDR1 is LGHNA and CDR2 is YSLEER. This CDR3 spans 13 amino acids. This CDR3 is CASSQVIQGALGF. The CDR3 nucleotides read TGCGCCAGCAGCCAAGTTATACAGGGGGCTTTGGGTTTT.

This clone was counted a single time. The rearrangement uses TRBV2 and TRBJ2-1; a possible D gene is TRBD2 (7 bases). CDR1 and CDR2 from the germline V gene are SNHLY and FYNNEI. The CDR3 contains 15 residues. The V and J ends lost 3 bases and 7 bases respectively, with 16 bases between them. This CDR3 is CASSDSGGGGNEQFF. CDR3 nucleotide sequence: TGTGCCAGCAGTGATTCTGGGGGAGGGGGTAATGAGCAGTTCTTC.

This clone showed up just a few times. The chain has TRBV5-4 and TRBJ2-3; 9 bases match TRBD1. Germline assignment: CDR1 SGHNT and CDR2 YYREEE (reference sequence). V was clipped by 2 bases and J by 3 bases; unmatched bases: 7. This CDR3 contains 16 residues. The CDR3, as DNA: TGTGCCAGCAGCTTATTACAGGGGGCTACTACAGATACGCAGTATTTT. Protein product: CASSLLQGATTDTQYF.

This rearrangement joins TRBV4-1 to TRBJ2-7; 10 positions match TRBD1. V trimming: 3 bases; J trimming: 2 bases; junction bases outside the gene matches: 4. Germline V lookup: CDR1 MGHRA, CDR2 YSYEKL. This CDR3 is built from 15 residues. The CDR3 DNA follows: TGCGCCAGCAGCCAGGGGACAGGGGCTGCCTACGAGCAGTACGTC. Its protein is CASSQGTGAAYEQYV.

This clone has only one observation. The genes are TRBV5-6 and TRBJ2-7; TRBD2 agrees at 8 bases. This CDR3 spans 16 amino acids. Per germline, CDR1 SGHDT and CDR2 YYEEEE. The junction had 14 bases not matched to a gene; V was cut back by 2 bases and J by 7 bases. In DNA form, the CDR3 reads TGTGCCAGCAGCTTCTATCTAGCGGGCACGATGTTTGAGCAGTACTTC. Protein: CASSFYLAGTMFEQYF. The full variable domain, completed using reference TRBV5-6 and TRBJ2-7, is DAGVTQSPTHLIKTRGQQVTLRCSPKSGHDTVSWYQQALGQGPQFIFQYYEEEERQRGNFPDRFSGHQFPNYSSELNVNALLLGDSALYLCASSFYLAGTMFEQYFGPGTRLTVT.

The chain uses TRBV29-1 and TRBJ1-1; D is undetermined. V was pared by 2 bases and J by 8 bases, with 9 bases between. The germline gives CDR1 SQVTM, CDR2 ANQGSEA. The CDR3 sequence is 11 residues long. CDR3 in DNA: TGCAGCGTTGAACAGAGAGGGGAAGCTTTCTTT. Its protein product is CSVEQRGEAFF. Variable domain in full (rest from reference TRBV29-1 and TRBJ1-1): SAVISQKPSRDICQRGTSLTIQCQVDSQVTMMFWYRQQPGQSLTLIATANQGSEATYESGFVIDKFPISRPNLTFSTLTVSNMSPEDSSIYLCSVEQRGEAFFGQGTRLTVV.

This clone has just one count. The same CDR3 also results from other DNA sequences found in this sample. V and J are TRBV5-6 and TRBJ2-2; 10 bases line up with TRBD2. Trimming removed 4 bases from V and 5 bases from J; junction bases left unmatched: 5. The V gene's germline CDR1 is SGHDT and CDR2 YYEEEE. The CDR3 totals 15 residues. CDR3 coding DNA: TGTGCCAGCAGCGGAAGCGGGAGGGGGACCGGGGAGCTGTTTTTT. It translates to CASSGSGRGTGELFF.

V gene TRBV9 combines with J gene TRBJ1-2; 7 bases are a match to TRBD1. CDR1 and CDR2 (germline): SGDLS, YYNGEE. V gave up 4 bases and J gave up 0 bases; unmatched junction bases: 6. CDR3 length equals 15 residues. The CDR3 DNA is TGTGCCAGCAGCCCAAGACAGGGCACTAACTATGGCTACACCTTC. Encoded protein: CASSPRQGTNYGYTF.

This clone was counted only a few times. V is TRBV28 and J is TRBJ1-1; 8 bases map to TRBD1. V lost 5 bases to trimming and J lost 4 bases; unmatched junction nucleotides: 6. The CDR3 loop spans 14 amino acids. Germline V CDR1 and CDR2: MDHEN, SYDVKM. In DNA, the CDR3 is TGTGCCAGCAGTGGAGGACAGGGACCCACTGAAGCTTTCTTT. As protein: CASSGGQGPTEAFF.

CDR3 protein: CATSRGGGGNYEQYF. CDR3 in DNA: TGTGCCACCAGCAGAGGTGGCGGGGGGAACTACGAGCAGTACTTC. The chain couples TRBV15 to TRBJ2-7, with 8 bases fitting TRBD2. Germline loops: CDR1 LNHNV, CDR2 YYDKDF (reference sequence). J gave up 3 bases and V 1 base, and 5 bases lay outside the gene matches. CDR3 length equals 15 residues.

V and J are TRBV7-8 and TRBJ2-7; 7 bases match TRBD2. Germline assignment: CDR1 SGHVS and CDR2 FQNEAQ. Trimming at V came to 3 bases and at J to 2 bases, leaving 10 bases not matched to a gene. The CDR3 has 16 amino acids. The CDR3 is CASSLEGWGGAYEQYV. In DNA form, the CDR3 reads TGTGCCAGCAGCTTGGAGGGTTGGGGGGGTGCCTACGAGCAGTACGTC.

Written as DNA, the CDR3 is TGTGCCAGCAGTACCCGGGACAGACACCAAGAGACCCAGTACTTC. Its protein is CASSTRDRHQETQYF. The chain carries TRBV28 and TRBJ2-5; 7 bases agree with TRBD1. CDR3 length: 15 amino acids. The J segment lost 0 bases and the V segment lost 5 bases, leaving 6 bases of the junction unmatched. Germline values: CDR1 MDHEN, CDR2 SYDVKM.

The rearrangement links TRBV20-1 to TRBJ2-1; TRBD2 is a possible D gene (7 bases). The CDR3 is made up of 14 amino acids. The germline V and J ends were trimmed by 3 bases and 8 bases, with 17 bases remaining between them. CDR1 DFQATT and CDR2 SNEGSKA come from the germline V gene (reference sequence). CDR3 sequence reads: CSASRVGGPHEQFF. The DNA of the CDR3 is TGCAGTGCTAGTAGGGTGGGGGGGCCGCATGAGCAGTTCTTC.

The rearrangement uses TRBV7-9 and TRBJ1-2; 9 nucleotides match TRBD1. This CDR3 is 14 amino acids long. CDR1 and CDR2 (germline): SEHNR, FQNEAQ (reference sequence). With V trimmed by 2 bases and J by 5 bases, 3 bases remained unmatched. In DNA form, the CDR3 reads TGTGCCAGCAGCTTATCCGGGACAGGGTATGGCTACACCTTC. Translation gives CASSLSGTGYGYTF.

The V call is TRBV19, the J call TRBJ1-5, with TRBD1 matching over 9 bases. The germline V gene has CDR1 LNHDA and CDR2 SQIVND (reference sequence). Losses at the gene ends were 9 bases for V and 3 bases for J; bases not matched to a gene: 9. The CDR3 sequence is 15 residues long. For the CDR3, the DNA is TGTGCCAGCACAATACAGGGGGCAGACAATCAGCCCCAGCATTTT. Residues: CASTIQGADNQPQHF.

The J gene is TRBJ1-1, the V gene TRBV20-1; D is unclear. The CDR3 covers 10 residues. Germline-derived CDR1 and CDR2 are DFQATT and SNEGSKA (reference sequence). Trimming removed 3 bases at V and 7 bases at J, with 6 bases between. The CDR3 reads CSASVIEAFF. CDR3 sequence (DNA): TGCAGTGCTAGCGTTATTGAAGCTTTCTTT.

J is TRBJ2-7 and V is TRBV29-1, with 9 bases matching TRBD1. The CDR3 runs to 13 residues. Germline V gene lookup returns CDR1 SQVTM and CDR2 ANQGSEA. The ends lost 3 bases at V and 5 bases at J; junction bases unmatched: 5. CDR3 region: CSVETGGRDEQYF. CDR3 DNA: TGCAGCGTTGAGACAGGGGGTCGCGACGAGCAGTACTTC.

The chain uses TRBV3-1 (or the pseudogene TRBV3-2) and TRBJ2-2; TRBD2 matches 7 bases. The CDR3 is made up of 16 amino acids. CDR1 is LGHDT and CDR2 is YNNKEL in the germline V gene (reference sequence). V shed 1 base and J 4 bases; nucleotides not matched to a gene: 6. The chain's CDR3 is CASSQVGGYGTGELFF. The CDR3 DNA reads as TGTGCCAGCAGCCAAGTGGGAGGGTATGGCACCGGGGAGCTGTTTTTT.

The gene calls are TRBV5-1 and TRBJ1-2; tentatively, D is TRBD1 (6 bases). The CDR3 sequence is 15 residues long. CDR1 SGHRS and CDR2 YFSETQ come from the germline V gene. Trimming removed 0 bases at V and 3 bases at J, with 12 bases between. As DNA, the CDR3 is TGCGCCAGCAGCTTGGGGGCAGGGGAGCACTATGGCTACACCTTC. It translates to CASSLGAGEHYGYTF.

In nucleotides, the CDR3 is TGTGCCAGCAGCTTACTTGGGACAGGGGAGAACGAGCAGTACTTC. This translates into CASSLLGTGENEQYF. The V call is TRBV7-3, the J call TRBJ2-7; TRBD1 aligns across 10 bases. The CDR3 covers 15 residues. V was clipped by 2 bases and J by 5 bases; unmatched bases: 6. The germline gives CDR1 SGHTA, CDR2 FQGTGA.

V is TRBV19 and J is TRBJ2-2, with TRBD2 identical over 10 bases. The CDR3 is 16 amino acids. V lost 3 bases to trimming and J lost 6 bases; unmatched junction nucleotides: 7. CDR1 is LNHDA, CDR2 SQIVND, per germline (reference sequence). The CDR3: CASSIWASGSSGELFF. CDR3 nucleotides: TGTGCCAGTAGTATCTGGGCTAGCGGGAGTTCCGGGGAGCTGTTTTTT.